The rows below give T cell receptor beta chains drawn from one sample of a study of cytotoxic CD8 clonotypes in ibrutinib-treated CLL. Assay used: immunoSEQ multiplex PCR; TCRdb lists only in-frame clones, some missing. The sample has under 150,000 clones, over 75% seen once. The sample in question was PBMCs, obtained after 36 months of ibrutinib treatment. The receptors here all came from a human donor with chronic lymphocytic leukemia. The CDR3 runs from the conserved cysteine through the conserved F or W. D genes are given only for firm matches. Size is stated for part of the rows, as once, few or many counts, or as a class when the clone is expanded.

j_call: TRBJ2-7
d_call: TRBD2
cdr3_length: 15
v_call: TRBV4-1
clone_size: NA
cdr3_aa: CASSQTGGSPFEQYF
cdr3_nt: TGCGCCAGCAGCCAGACGGGGGGGAGTCCTTTCGAGCAGTACTTC

j_call: TRBJ2-4
d_call: TRBD1
cdr3_length: 17
v_call: TRBV4-1
clone_size: NA
cdr3_aa: CASSPLGTGRPVNIQYF
cdr3_nt: TGCGCCAGCAGCCCCCTGGGGACAGGACGTCCCGTAAACATTCAGTACTTC

j_call: TRBJ2-2
d_call: NA
cdr3_length: 14
v_call: TRBV5-1
clone_size: NA
cdr3_aa: CASRVSKNTGELFF
cdr3_nt: TGCGCCAGCAGAGTCTCCAAGAACACCGGGGAGCTGTTTTTT

j_call: TRBJ1-1
d_call: TRBD1
cdr3_length: 14
v_call: TRBV18
clone_size: few
cdr3_aa: CASSPGTGGTEAFF
cdr3_nt: TGTGCCAGCTCACCGGGGACAGGGGGTACTGAAGCTTTCTTT

j_call: TRBJ2-1
d_call: NA
cdr3_length: 13
v_call: TRBV15
clone_size: NA
cdr3_aa: CATSRDLRDEQFF
cdr3_nt: TGTGCCACCAGCAGAGATTTGCGGGATGAGCAGTTCTTC

j_call: TRBJ2-1
d_call: NA
cdr3_length: 16
v_call: TRBV6-5
clone_size: NA
cdr3_aa: CASSYTYGPSYNEQFF
cdr3_nt: TGTGCCAGCAGTTACACCTACGGGCCGTCCTACAATGAGCAGTTCTTC

j_call: TRBJ1-5
d_call: NA
cdr3_length: 15
v_call: TRBV5-5
clone_size: NA
cdr3_aa: CASSWGRQANQPQHF
cdr3_nt: TGTGCCAGCAGCTGGGGGCGGCAGGCCAATCAGCCCCAGCATTTT

j_call: TRBJ1-5
d_call: TRBD1
cdr3_length: 13
v_call: TRBV27
clone_size: NA
cdr3_aa: CASSFGTAQPQHF
cdr3_nt: TGTGCCAGCAGTTTCGGGACAGCTCAGCCCCAGCATTTT

j_call: TRBJ1-6
d_call: NA
cdr3_length: 16
v_call: TRBV2
clone_size: NA
cdr3_aa: CASLRDKAWKNSPLHF
cdr3_nt: TGTGCCAGTTTGCGGGACAAGGCCTGGAAGAATTCACCCCTCCACTTT

j_call: TRBJ1-5
d_call: NA
cdr3_length: 16
v_call: TRBV19
clone_size: few
cdr3_aa: CASSIAAGTLGQPQHF
cdr3_nt: TGTGCCAGTAGTATAGCCGCGGGGACATTGGGGCAGCCCCAGCATTTT

j_call: TRBJ1-6
d_call: NA
cdr3_length: 15
v_call: TRBV2
clone_size: once
cdr3_aa: CASTPGHWQNSPLHF
cdr3_nt: TGTGCCAGCACTCCGGGACATTGGCAAAATTCACCCCTCCACTTT

j_call: TRBJ1-3
d_call: NA
cdr3_length: 12
v_call: TRBV29-1
clone_size: NA
cdr3_aa: CSVRKSGNTIYF
cdr3_nt: TGCAGCGTCCGTAAGTCTGGAAACACCATATATTTT

j_call: TRBJ1-1
d_call: TRBD1
cdr3_length: 14
v_call: TRBV29-1
clone_size: NA
cdr3_aa: CSVERQGGDTEAFF
cdr3_nt: TGCAGCGTTGAGAGACAGGGTGGGGACACTGAAGCTTTCTTT

j_call: TRBJ2-2
d_call: NA
cdr3_length: 13
v_call: TRBV5-1
clone_size: NA
cdr3_aa: CASSSLITGELFF
cdr3_nt: TGCGCCAGCAGCTCTCTAATCACCGGGGAGCTGTTTTTT

j_call: TRBJ2-2
d_call: NA
cdr3_length: 18
v_call: TRBV7-6
clone_size: NA
cdr3_aa: CASSPSTVPSPNTGELFF
cdr3_nt: TGTGCCAGCAGCCCCTCGACAGTACCCTCGCCGAACACCGGGGAGCTGTTTTTT

j_call: TRBJ1-5
d_call: NA
cdr3_length: 17
v_call: TRBV12-5
clone_size: NA
cdr3_aa: CASGLAQDSILGSTQHF
cdr3_nt: TGTGCTAGTGGTTTGGCCCAGGACAGTATCTTGGGATCGACCCAGCATTTT

j_call: TRBJ1-4
d_call: NA
cdr3_length: 11
v_call: TRBV6-6
clone_size: NA
cdr3_aa: CASGLLEKLFF
cdr3_nt: TGTGCCAGCGGATTACTTGAAAAACTGTTTTTT

j_call: TRBJ2-7
d_call: NA
cdr3_length: 16
v_call: TRBV27
clone_size: NA
cdr3_aa: CASSPLSSGTSYEQYF
cdr3_nt: TGTGCCAGCAGTCCACTATCATCGGGAACCTCCTACGAGCAGTACTTC

j_call: TRBJ2-7
d_call: NA
cdr3_length: 14
v_call: TRBV6-5
clone_size: NA
cdr3_aa: CASSYSRLPYEQYF
cdr3_nt: TGTGCCAGCAGTTACTCTAGGCTCCCCTACGAGCAGTACTTC

j_call: TRBJ2-7
d_call: TRBD1
cdr3_length: 12
v_call: TRBV2
clone_size: NA
cdr3_aa: CASSGDRAEQYF
cdr3_nt: TGTGCCAGCAGTGGTGACAGGGCCGAGCAGTACTTC

j_call: TRBJ2-2
d_call: NA
cdr3_length: 18
v_call: TRBV10-3
clone_size: NA
cdr3_aa: CAISGSRDLRPPSGELFF
cdr3_nt: TGTGCCATCAGTGGCTCCCGGGATTTACGACCGCCTTCCGGGGAGCTGTTTTTT

j_call: TRBJ2-1
d_call: NA
cdr3_length: 12
v_call: TRBV29-1
clone_size: NA
cdr3_aa: CSVEKGVNEQFF
cdr3_nt: TGCAGCGTTGAGAAGGGGGTCAATGAGCAGTTCTTC

j_call: TRBJ1-4
d_call: NA
cdr3_length: 13
v_call: TRBV5-4
clone_size: NA
cdr3_aa: CASSRRGNEKLFF
cdr3_nt: TGTGCCAGCAGTCGACGGGGAAATGAAAAACTGTTTTTT

j_call: TRBJ2-7
d_call: TRBD2
cdr3_length: 17
v_call: TRBV7-8
clone_size: NA
cdr3_aa: CASSPPLSSGGTYEQYF
cdr3_nt: TGTGCCAGCAGCCCCCCCCTTTCTAGCGGGGGAACCTACGAGCAGTACTTC

j_call: TRBJ1-5
d_call: NA
cdr3_length: 13
v_call: TRBV11-2
clone_size: NA
cdr3_aa: CASSLVVHQPQHF
cdr3_nt: TGTGCCAGCAGCTTAGTTGTGCACCAGCCCCAGCATTTT

j_call: TRBJ2-2
d_call: NA
cdr3_length: 16
v_call: TRBV11-3
clone_size: NA
cdr3_aa: CASSLDRGTNTGELFF
cdr3_nt: TGTGCCAGCAGCTTAGATCGAGGGACTAACACCGGGGAGCTGTTTTTT

j_call: TRBJ1-1
d_call: NA
cdr3_length: 13
v_call: TRBV29-1
clone_size: once
cdr3_aa: CSAEGQLNTEAFF
cdr3_nt: TGCAGCGCTGAAGGCCAGCTGAACACTGAAGCTTTCTTT

j_call: TRBJ1-2
d_call: NA
cdr3_length: 11
v_call: TRBV2
clone_size: NA
cdr3_aa: CASGTVDGYTF
cdr3_nt: TGTGCCAGCGGTACAGTAGACGGCTACACCTTC

j_call: TRBJ1-2
d_call: NA
cdr3_length: 15
v_call: TRBV10-3
clone_size: few
cdr3_aa: CAISESMTFAYGYTF
cdr3_nt: TGTGCCATCAGTGAGTCGATGACGTTTGCATATGGCTACACCTTC

j_call: TRBJ1-2
d_call: TRBD1
cdr3_length: 14
v_call: TRBV11-2
clone_size: NA
cdr3_aa: CASTLSTGSYGYTF
cdr3_nt: TGTGCCAGCACATTATCGACAGGGTCCTATGGCTACACCTTC

j_call: TRBJ2-1
d_call: TRBD1
cdr3_length: 14
v_call: TRBV6-5
clone_size: NA
cdr3_aa: CASSRDRDYNEQFF
cdr3_nt: TGTGCCAGCAGCCGGGACAGGGACTACAATGAGCAGTTCTTC

j_call: TRBJ2-1
d_call: TRBD1
cdr3_length: 14
v_call: TRBV6-5
clone_size: once
cdr3_aa: CASRDRQGISEQFF
cdr3_nt: TGTGCCAGCAGAGACAGACAGGGTATTAGTGAGCAGTTCTTC

j_call: TRBJ2-7
d_call: TRBD1
cdr3_length: 14
v_call: TRBV9
clone_size: NA
cdr3_aa: CASSKTGTTYEQYF
cdr3_nt: TGTGCCAGCAGCAAGACAGGGACGACCTACGAGCAGTACTTC

j_call: TRBJ1-4
d_call: TRBD1
cdr3_length: 15
v_call: TRBV4-1
clone_size: NA
cdr3_aa: CASSLSGTGQEKLFF
cdr3_nt: TGCGCCAGCAGCCTGTCCGGGACAGGGCAAGAAAAACTGTTTTTT

j_call: TRBJ2-5
d_call: NA
cdr3_length: 13
v_call: TRBV7-9
clone_size: NA
cdr3_aa: CASSRPRGETQYF
cdr3_nt: TGTGCCAGCAGCCGACCCCGGGGAGAGACCCAGTACTTC

j_call: TRBJ1-5
d_call: NA
cdr3_length: 12
v_call: TRBV28
clone_size: NA
cdr3_aa: CASSLLDQPQHF
cdr3_nt: TGTGCCAGCAGTTTATTGGATCAGCCCCAGCATTTT

j_call: TRBJ2-7
d_call: NA
cdr3_length: 16
v_call: TRBV5-5
clone_size: NA
cdr3_aa: CASSLATGFSSYEQYF
cdr3_nt: TGTGCCAGCAGCTTAGCGACAGGATTTAGCTCCTACGAGCAGTACTTC

j_call: TRBJ1-5
d_call: NA
cdr3_length: 13
v_call: TRBV10-3
clone_size: NA
cdr3_aa: CAISGGSNQPQHF
cdr3_nt: TGTGCCATCAGCGGGGGTAGCAATCAGCCCCAGCATTTT

j_call: TRBJ2-7
d_call: TRBD1
cdr3_length: 15
v_call: TRBV18
clone_size: once
cdr3_aa: CASSPRQGAFDEQYF
cdr3_nt: TGTGCCAGCTCACCAAGACAGGGGGCCTTTGACGAGCAGTACTTC

j_call: TRBJ1-2
d_call: NA
cdr3_length: 15
v_call: TRBV7-9
clone_size: NA
cdr3_aa: CASSFLPVGRDGYTF
cdr3_nt: TGTGCCAGCAGTTTTTTGCCCGTAGGTCGCGATGGCTACACCTTC

j_call: TRBJ2-1
d_call: NA
cdr3_length: 16
v_call: TRBV14
clone_size: once
cdr3_aa: CASSQRADPSYNEQFF
cdr3_nt: TGTGCCAGCAGCCAGCGAGCGGACCCCTCCTACAATGAGCAGTTCTTC

j_call: TRBJ2-1
d_call: TRBD2
cdr3_length: 19
v_call: TRBV5-1
clone_size: NA
cdr3_aa: CASSRGVVERRFSYNEQFF
cdr3_nt: TGCGCCAGCAGCCGGGGGGTGGTAGAGCGCCGATTCTCCTACAATGAGCAGTTCTTC

j_call: TRBJ2-2
d_call: NA
cdr3_length: 16
v_call: TRBV7-6
clone_size: NA
cdr3_aa: CASSLAQGKDTGELFF
cdr3_nt: TGTGCCAGCAGCTTAGCGCAAGGGAAGGACACCGGGGAGCTGTTTTTT

j_call: TRBJ1-2
d_call: NA
cdr3_length: 18
v_call: TRBV4-1
clone_size: NA
cdr3_aa: CASSTRTFRGLANYGYTF
cdr3_nt: TGCGCCAGCAGCACTAGAACTTTTAGGGGTCTAGCTAACTATGGCTACACCTTC

j_call: TRBJ1-5
d_call: NA
cdr3_length: 15
v_call: TRBV6-1
clone_size: NA
cdr3_aa: CASSERDAGNQPQHF
cdr3_nt: TGTGCCAGCAGTGAAAGGGACGCCGGGAATCAGCCCCAGCATTTT

j_call: TRBJ2-7
d_call: NA
cdr3_length: 11
v_call: TRBV30
clone_size: NA
cdr3_aa: CAFGGSYEQYF
cdr3_nt: TGTGCCTTTGGGGGCTCCTACGAGCAGTACTTC

j_call: TRBJ2-7
d_call: NA
cdr3_length: 11
v_call: TRBV20-1
clone_size: NA
cdr3_aa: CSASSGYEQYF
cdr3_nt: TGCAGTGCTAGCTCAGGCTACGAGCAGTACTTC

j_call: TRBJ1-1
d_call: NA
cdr3_length: 12
v_call: TRBV2
clone_size: once
cdr3_aa: CASSTGYPEAFF
cdr3_nt: TGTGCCAGCAGCACAGGGTATCCTGAAGCTTTCTTT

j_call: TRBJ2-3
d_call: NA
cdr3_length: 15
v_call: TRBV7-9
clone_size: NA
cdr3_aa: CASSHDLSGGDTQYF
cdr3_nt: TGTGCCAGCAGCCACGACCTTAGCGGAGGAGATACGCAGTATTTT

j_call: TRBJ1-4
d_call: NA
cdr3_length: 13
v_call: TRBV7-9
clone_size: NA
cdr3_aa: CASSLAPTEKLFF
cdr3_nt: TGTGCCAGCAGCTTAGCGCCAACTGAAAAACTGTTTTTT

j_call: TRBJ1-5
d_call: NA
cdr3_length: 12
v_call: TRBV10-3
clone_size: NA
cdr3_aa: CATGGSNQPQHF
cdr3_nt: TGTGCCACCGGAGGGAGCAATCAGCCCCAGCATTTT

j_call: TRBJ1-2
d_call: NA
cdr3_length: 10
v_call: TRBV20-1
clone_size: NA
cdr3_aa: CSAINRECTF
cdr3_nt: TGCAGTGCAATAAACAGGGAATGCACCTTC

j_call: TRBJ1-3
d_call: NA
cdr3_length: 13
v_call: TRBV5-6
clone_size: NA
cdr3_aa: CASSTKAGNTIYF
cdr3_nt: TGTGCCAGCAGTACTAAAGCCGGAAACACCATATATTTT

j_call: TRBJ2-7
d_call: NA
cdr3_length: 15
v_call: TRBV14
clone_size: NA
cdr3_aa: CASSQDPAHSYEQYF
cdr3_nt: TGTGCCAGCAGCCAAGATCCGGCACACTCCTACGAGCAGTACTTC

j_call: TRBJ2-7
d_call: TRBD1
cdr3_length: 15
v_call: TRBV2
clone_size: NA
cdr3_aa: CASSFGQGGTYEQYF
cdr3_nt: TGTGCCAGCAGCTTTGGACAGGGGGGGACTTACGAGCAGTACTTC

j_call: TRBJ2-2
d_call: NA
cdr3_length: 15
v_call: TRBV7-2
clone_size: NA
cdr3_aa: CASSFAQGNTGELFF
cdr3_nt: TGTGCCAGCAGCTTCGCTCAAGGGAACACCGGGGAGCTGTTTTTT

j_call: TRBJ2-1
d_call: NA
cdr3_length: 16
v_call: TRBV5-1
clone_size: NA
cdr3_aa: CASSLAGTSGAGEQFF
cdr3_nt: TGCGCCAGCAGCTTGGCGGGTACGTCCGGGGCAGGGGAGCAGTTCTTC

j_call: TRBJ2-7
d_call: TRBD2
cdr3_length: 15
v_call: TRBV18
clone_size: NA
cdr3_aa: CASSQPGLAGEEQYF
cdr3_nt: TGTGCCAGCTCTCAACCGGGACTAGCGGGAGAAGAGCAGTACTTC

j_call: TRBJ2-7
d_call: NA
cdr3_length: 12
v_call: TRBV29-1
clone_size: NA
cdr3_aa: CSVDRGSYEQYF
cdr3_nt: TGCAGCGTTGACAGGGGTTCCTACGAGCAGTACTTC